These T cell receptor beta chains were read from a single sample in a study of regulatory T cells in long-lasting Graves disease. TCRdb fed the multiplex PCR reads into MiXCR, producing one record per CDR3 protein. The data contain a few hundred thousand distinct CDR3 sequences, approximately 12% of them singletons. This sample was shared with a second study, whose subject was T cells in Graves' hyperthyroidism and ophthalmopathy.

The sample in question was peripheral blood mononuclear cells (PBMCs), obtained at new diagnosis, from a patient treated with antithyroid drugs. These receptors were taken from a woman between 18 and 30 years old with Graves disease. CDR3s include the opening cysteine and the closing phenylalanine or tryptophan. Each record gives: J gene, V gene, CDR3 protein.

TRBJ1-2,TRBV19,CATTPTGLWGYTF
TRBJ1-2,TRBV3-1,CASSQARTGRPHGYTF
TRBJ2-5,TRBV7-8,CASSYLSGGRGETQYF
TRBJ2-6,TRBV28,CASSQGGPGANVLTF
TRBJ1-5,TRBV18,CASSPLGGQSDQPQHF
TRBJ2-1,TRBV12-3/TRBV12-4,CASSFRLAGAMGTYNEQFF
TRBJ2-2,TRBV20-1,CSARDFDSLRKTGELFF
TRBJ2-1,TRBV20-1,CSAPQLPTYNEQFF
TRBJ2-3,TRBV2,CASSDVGQRTSTDTQYF
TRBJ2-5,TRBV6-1,CASRSGHEETQYF
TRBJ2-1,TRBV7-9,CASSPTSHNEQFF
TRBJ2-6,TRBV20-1,CSARGGGNSGANVLTF